Below are 21 T cell receptor beta chains sequenced from a single sample in a study of blood T cell repertoires in COVID-19. TCRdb's copy holds only in-frame clones and misses some; the assay was immunoSEQ multiplex PCR. Of some 370,000 clones detected, 85% to 90% appear once; the ten largest clones hold approximately 7%. Sequenced sample: peripheral blood. These receptors all come from a man aged 18 to 29 with active or convalescent COVID-19.

There are a few counts of this clone. Written as DNA, the CDR3 is TGTGCCAGCAGCTTGGAAGGGGACTGGTATGGCTACACCTTC. It translates to CASSLEGDWYGYTF. The chain joins TRBV7-9 to TRBJ1-2; TRBD1 is a possible D gene (5 bases). The germline gives CDR1 SEHNR, CDR2 FQNEAQ (reference sequence). Trimming removed 3 bases at V and 5 bases at J, with 13 bases between. CDR3 length: 14 amino acids.

This clone was seen just once. J is TRBJ1-5 and V is TRBV19; D remains unclear. V was shortened by 3 bases and J by 2 bases, with 20 bases between the two germline ends. This CDR3 contains 18 residues. The V gene's germline CDR1 is LNHDA and CDR2 SQIVND (reference sequence). The CDR3 here is CASSISFRHSGGNQPQHF. The CDR3 DNA is TGTGCCAGTAGTATTTCCTTCAGGCACTCAGGCGGCAATCAGCCCCAGCATTTT.

The chain joins TRBV7-2 to TRBJ2-7, with D perhaps matching TRBD1 (6 bases). V lost 4 bases and J 1 base, leaving 20 bases between the germline ends. Germline V gene lookup returns CDR1 SGHTA and CDR2 FQGNSA. The CDR3 is 17 amino acids. CDR3 protein: CASSSLRGTPDSYEQYF. The CDR3 DNA sequence: TGTGCCAGCAGCTCCCTCAGAGGGACACCAGATTCCTACGAGCAGTACTTC.

The gene calls are TRBV7-9 and TRBJ1-4; 8 bases are shared with TRBD1. Germline CDR1 reads SEHNR; CDR2 reads FQNEAQ (reference sequence). The CDR3 has 16 residues. Unmatched junction bases numbered 7, after V lost 0 bases and J lost 7 bases. The CDR3 DNA follows: TGTGCCAGCAGCTTAGCCCCTGACAGGGGATTTGAAAAACTGTTTTTT. Amino acid sequence: CASSLAPDRGFEKLFF.

CDR3 nucleotides: TGTGCCAGCAGTTATAGCGGGGGAGCGGCTGAGCAGTTCTTC. It is translated as CASSYSGGAAEQFF. V and J are TRBV6-5 and TRBJ2-1, with 9 bases fitting TRBD2. Germline CDR1 is MNHEY and CDR2 is SVGAGI. The V gene end was trimmed by 3 bases and the J gene end by 9 bases; junction bases not matched to a gene: 6. CDR3 size: 14 residues.

The chain couples TRBV11-1 to TRBJ2-7; 9 bases agree with TRBD1. The CDR3 sequence is 13 residues long. CDR1 SGHAT and CDR2 FQDESV come from the germline V gene (reference sequence). V dropped 5 bases and J dropped 5; count of bases not matched to a gene: 4. The CDR3 protein is CASSLGQGHEQYF. The CDR3 nucleotides read TGTGCCAGCAGCCTGGGACAGGGCCACGAGCAGTACTTC.

The chain joins TRBV30 to TRBJ1-2; D not resolved. Deletions cut 5 bases from V and 8 bases from J, with 21 bases between. The V gene's germline CDR1 is GTSNPN and CDR2 SVGIG (reference sequence). The CDR3 covers 14 residues. The CDR3 region is CAWGVSLSTGGYTF. CDR3 nucleotides: TGTGCCTGGGGGGTGTCTCTTTCGACGGGAGGCTACACCTTC.

The chain joins TRBV5-5 to TRBJ2-3; 7 nucleotides agree with TRBD1. CDR1 is SGHKS and CDR2 is YYEKEE in the germline V gene (reference sequence). The CDR3 sequence is 16 residues long. Trimming cost V 0 bases and J 2 bases; bases outside gene matches: 6. CDR3 protein: CASSLGQGGFTDTQYF. CDR3 sequence (DNA): TGTGCCAGCAGCTTGGGACAGGGTGGGTTCACAGATACGCAGTATTTT.

The gene calls are TRBV2 and TRBJ2-1; 8 bases line up with TRBD2. CDR1 is SNHLY and CDR2 is FYNNEI in the germline V gene. Trimming cost V 6 bases and J 7 bases; bases outside gene matches: 5. This CDR3 contains 13 residues. The CDR3: CASRTRGGNEQFF. The CDR3 region has the DNA TGTGCCAGCAGGACCCGGGGGGGGAATGAGCAGTTCTTC. Full variable domain (missing parts from reference TRBV2 and TRBJ2-1): EPEVTQTPSHQVTQMGQEVILRCVPISNHLYFYWYRQILGQKVEFLVSFYNNEISEKSEIFDDQFSVERPDGSNFTLKIRSTKLEDSAMYFCASRTRGGNEQFFGPGTRLTVL.

The table lists this clone with a count of one. CDR3 loop: CASSLAAGTNYGYTF. The CDR3 DNA sequence: TGTGCCAGCAGCTTAGCCGCGGGTACTAACTATGGCTACACCTTC. The chain employs TRBV7-8 and TRBJ1-2; D is ambiguous. CDR3 length equals 15 residues. The germline V gene has CDR1 SGHVS and CDR2 FQNEAQ. Trimming took 0 bases from V and 0 from J, leaving 8 bases between them.

V usage is TRBV14 and J usage is TRBJ2-2; the match to TRBD1 covers 9 bases. Germline loops: CDR1 SGHDN, CDR2 FVKESK. The CDR3 totals 15 residues. Trimming at V came to 4 bases and at J to 2 bases, leaving 2 bases not matched to a gene. The CDR3 reads CASSLTGGNTGELFF. The CDR3 coding sequence is TGTGCCAGCAGCCTGACAGGGGGTAACACCGGGGAGCTGTTTTTT.

The chain carries TRBV4-2 and TRBJ1-4; TRBD1 matches 11 bases. Germline CDR1 reads LGHNA; CDR2 reads YNFKEQ. This CDR3 spans 19 amino acids. Losses at the gene ends were 2 bases for V and 8 bases for J; bases not matched to a gene: 16. CDR3 bases: TGTGCCAGCAGCCAAAGCGGCGACCGGGACAGGGGGTATAAGGAAAAACTGTTTTTT. It encodes CASSQSGDRDRGYKEKLFF.

The chain recombines TRBV20-1 with TRBJ1-4, with no clear D. The germline CDR1 and CDR2 sequences are DFQATT and SNEGSKA (reference sequence). This CDR3 is built from 12 residues. V shed 3 bases and J shed 7 bases, with 9 bases lying between them. In nucleotides, the CDR3 is TGCAGTGCTAGTAGCGTCCCTGAAAAACTGTTTTTT. The encoded protein is CSASSVPEKLFF.

This clone was observed a single time. This CDR3 is CSVAYLETQYF. CDR3 in DNA: TGCAGCGTTGCGTATTTAGAGACCCAGTACTTC. The chain combines TRBV29-1 with TRBJ2-5; D is ambiguous. CDR3 length: 11 amino acids. Germline CDR1 is SQVTM and CDR2 is ANQGSEA. Trimming shortened V by 4 bases and J by 4 bases, and 7 bases separated the two germline ends.

This chain joins TRBV18 and TRBJ1-3, with D uncertain. This CDR3 contains 15 residues. V lost 5 bases and J lost 0, with 11 bases in between. CDR1 is KGHSH and CDR2 is LQKENI in the germline V gene. Written as DNA, the CDR3 is TGTGCCAGCTCATCTTCCGTCCTCTCTGGAAACACCATATATTTT. Its translation: CASSSSVLSGNTIYF.

The V gene is TRBV6-5, the J gene TRBJ1-4; the D is unclear. Trimming pared 6 bases from V and 4 bases from J, leaving 12 bases between. This CDR3 spans 14 amino acids. CDR1 is MNHEY and CDR2 is SVGAGI in the germline V gene. The CDR3 reads CASRERDFNEKLFF. In DNA, the CDR3 is TGTGCCAGCAGGGAGAGGGATTTTAATGAAAAACTGTTTTTT.

This chain links TRBV5-1 with TRBJ2-7, with 10 bases identical to TRBD2. The CDR3 runs 15 residues. Germline values: CDR1 SGHRS, CDR2 YFSETQ. Trimming took 5 bases from V and 5 from J; bases not matched to a gene: 10. The CDR3 spells CASSLGLAEWDEQYF. The CDR3 bases are TGCGCCAGCAGTCTCGGACTAGCGGAATGGGACGAGCAGTACTTC.

The rearrangement links TRBV18 to TRBJ1-1, with unresolved D. CDR3 length equals 14 residues. V lost 2 bases and J lost 0, with 7 bases in between. Germline V gene lookup returns CDR1 KGHSH and CDR2 LQKENI. The CDR3 bases are TGTGCCAGCTCACCAGTGACAATGAACACTGAAGCTTTCTTT. Encoded protein: CASSPVTMNTEAFF.

The rearrangement joins TRBV7-9 to TRBJ2-7, with 8 bases that match TRBD1. Germline V CDR1 and CDR2: SEHNR, FQNEAQ (reference sequence). CDR3 length: 14 residues. Trimming removed 2 bases from V and 6 bases from J; junction bases left unmatched: 6. The CDR3 DNA sequence: TGTGCCAGCAGCTTAATGGACAGGGTAGGCGAGCAGTACTTC. Protein sequence: CASSLMDRVGEQYF.

This sequence joins TRBV6-5 and TRBJ2-2; unclear D gene. Trimming took 6 bases from V and 6 from J, leaving 14 bases between them. Germline lookup yields CDR1 MNHEY and CDR2 SVGAGI. The CDR3 extends over 14 amino acids. The CDR3 is CASRPTLYAGELFF. DNA for the CDR3: TGTGCCAGCAGACCTACGCTTTACGCCGGGGAGCTGTTTTTT.

This chain links TRBV28 with TRBJ1-6, with 7 bases matching TRBD1. Trimming took 5 bases from V and 9 from J; bases not matched to a gene: 4. The CDR3 runs to 13 residues. Looked up from germline, CDR1 is MDHEN and CDR2 is SYDVKM. The CDR3 nucleotides read TGTGCCAGCAGTCGCAACAGGGGTTCACCCCTCCACTTT. Encoded protein: CASSRNRGSPLHF.